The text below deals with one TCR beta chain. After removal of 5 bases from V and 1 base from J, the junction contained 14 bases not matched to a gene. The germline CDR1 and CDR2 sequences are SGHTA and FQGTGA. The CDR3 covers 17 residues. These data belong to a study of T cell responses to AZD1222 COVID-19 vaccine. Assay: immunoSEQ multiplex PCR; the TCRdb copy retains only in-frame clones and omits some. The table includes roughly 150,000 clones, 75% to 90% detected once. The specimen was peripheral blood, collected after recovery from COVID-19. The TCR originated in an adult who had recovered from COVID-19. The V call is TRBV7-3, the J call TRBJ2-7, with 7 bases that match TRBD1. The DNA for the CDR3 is TGTGCCAGCAGCCCAGTTGACCGACAGGGATGGTCCTACGAGCAGTACTTC. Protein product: CASSPVDRQGWSYEQYF.